This entry concerns a single TCR beta chain. Its cognate antigen is unknown. The PCR employed 60 Vbeta primers together with 13 Jbeta primers. Original handling: There were around 80 million unique TCR beta chains by a later count, and approximately 12 million of them were shared. Measured with immunoSEQ multiplex PCR; TCRdb has only the in-frame clones, and not every one. The V and J calls and clone size are taken from that table; D and trimming were inferred from the DNA. The sample shows under 150,000 clones, about 68% of them seen only once. Germline V gives CDR1 MRHNA, CDR2 SNTAGT. This CDR3 has 17 residues. J was trimmed by 1 base and V by 7 bases; bases with no gene match: 11. This sample was included in a study of cytomegalovirus exposure and HLA in healthy donors. Findings and limits, study-wide: It was reportedly the case that the classifier diagnosed cytomegalovirus status with high specificity and sensitivity. Rare sequences made up most TCRs, while some public TCRs were found in many donors. Later examination showed HLA-associated TCR beta chains had greater clonal expansion than equally common others.

The sequenced sample was PBMCs. This TCR was recovered from a middle-aged woman in good health and CMV-seropositive. The chain combines TRBV6-4 with TRBJ2-3, with 10 positions matching TRBD2. Written as DNA, the CDR3 is TGTGCCAGCACCGACCCCAGCGGGAGGGAAGGCACAGATACGCAGTATTTT. Translation: CASTDPSGREGTDTQYF.